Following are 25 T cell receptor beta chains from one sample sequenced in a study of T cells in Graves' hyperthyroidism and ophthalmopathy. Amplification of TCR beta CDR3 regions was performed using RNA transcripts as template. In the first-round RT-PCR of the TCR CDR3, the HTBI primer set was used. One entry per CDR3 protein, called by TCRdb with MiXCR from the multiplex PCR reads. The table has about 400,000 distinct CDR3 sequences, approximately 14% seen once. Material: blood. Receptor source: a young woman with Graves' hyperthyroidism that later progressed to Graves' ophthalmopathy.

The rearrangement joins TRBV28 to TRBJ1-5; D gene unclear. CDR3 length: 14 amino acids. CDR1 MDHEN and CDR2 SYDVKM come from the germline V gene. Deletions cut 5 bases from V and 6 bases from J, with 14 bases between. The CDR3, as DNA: TGTGCCAGCAGTCCTTTTGTAATGGGTCAGCCCCAGCATTTT. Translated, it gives CASSPFVMGQPQHF.

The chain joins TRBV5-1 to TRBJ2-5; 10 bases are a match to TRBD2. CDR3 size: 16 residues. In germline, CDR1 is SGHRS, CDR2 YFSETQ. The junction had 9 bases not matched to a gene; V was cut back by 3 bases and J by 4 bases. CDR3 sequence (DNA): TGCGCCAGCAGCTCGGAGTGGCTAGCGGGAGTAGAGACCCAGTACTTC. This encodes CASSSEWLAGVETQYF.

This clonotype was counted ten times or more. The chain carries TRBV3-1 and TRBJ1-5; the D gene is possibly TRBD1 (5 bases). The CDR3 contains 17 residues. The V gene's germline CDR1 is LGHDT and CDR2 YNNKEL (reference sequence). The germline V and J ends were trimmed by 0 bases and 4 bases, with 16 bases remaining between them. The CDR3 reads CASSQDFLRTPNQPQHF. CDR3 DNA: TGTGCCAGCAGCCAAGATTTTCTACGGACACCAAATCAGCCCCAGCATTTT.

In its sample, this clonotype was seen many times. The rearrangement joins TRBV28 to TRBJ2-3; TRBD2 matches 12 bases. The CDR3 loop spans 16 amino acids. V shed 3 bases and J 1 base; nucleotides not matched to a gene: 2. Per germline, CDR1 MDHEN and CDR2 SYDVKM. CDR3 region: CASSFLAGGRTDTQYF. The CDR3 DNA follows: TGTGCCAGCAGTTTCCTAGCGGGAGGGCGCACAGATACGCAGTATTTT. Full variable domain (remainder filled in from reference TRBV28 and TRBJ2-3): DVKVTQSSRYLVKRTGEKVFLECVQDMDHENMFWYRQDPGLGLRLIYFSYDVKMKEKGDIPEGYSVSREKKERFSLILESASTNQTSMYLCASSFLAGGRTDTQYFGPGTRLTVL.

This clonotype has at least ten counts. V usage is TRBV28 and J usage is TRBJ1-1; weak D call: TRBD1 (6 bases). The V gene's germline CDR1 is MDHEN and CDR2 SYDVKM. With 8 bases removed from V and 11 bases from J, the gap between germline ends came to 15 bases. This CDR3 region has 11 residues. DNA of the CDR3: TGTGCCAGCGGTATCCAGGGGAAGGCTTTCTTT. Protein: CASGIQGKAFF. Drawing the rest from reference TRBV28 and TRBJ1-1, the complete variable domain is DVKVTQSSRYLVKRTGEKVFLECVQDMDHENMFWYRQDPGLGLRLIYFSYDVKMKEKGDIPEGYSVSREKKERFSLILESASTNQTSMYLCASGIQGKAFFGQGTRLTVV.

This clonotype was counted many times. The CDR3 DNA follows: TGTGCCAGCAGTTCGCTTGTGGGGCGGGCTGGAAACACCATATATTTT. This sequence encodes CASSSLVGRAGNTIYF. The chain recombines TRBV6-1 with TRBJ1-3; D is perhaps TRBD1 (5 bases). The CDR3 spans 16 residues. V was pared by 5 bases and J by 2 bases, with 16 bases between. The V gene's germline CDR1 is MNHNS and CDR2 SASEGT.

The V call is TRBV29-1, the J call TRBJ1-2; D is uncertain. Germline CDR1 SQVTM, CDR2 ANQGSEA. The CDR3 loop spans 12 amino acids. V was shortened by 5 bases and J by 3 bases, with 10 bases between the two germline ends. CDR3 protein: CSVFASYYGYTF. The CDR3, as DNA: TGCAGCGTTTTTGCTAGTTACTATGGCTACACCTTC.

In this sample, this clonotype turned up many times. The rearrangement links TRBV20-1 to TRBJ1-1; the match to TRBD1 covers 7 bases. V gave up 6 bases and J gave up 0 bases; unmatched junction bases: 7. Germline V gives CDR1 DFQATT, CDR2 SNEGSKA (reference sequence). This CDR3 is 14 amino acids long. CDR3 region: CSAQRGRMNTEAFF. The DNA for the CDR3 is TGCAGTGCGCAGAGGGGGCGCATGAACACTGAAGCTTTCTTT.

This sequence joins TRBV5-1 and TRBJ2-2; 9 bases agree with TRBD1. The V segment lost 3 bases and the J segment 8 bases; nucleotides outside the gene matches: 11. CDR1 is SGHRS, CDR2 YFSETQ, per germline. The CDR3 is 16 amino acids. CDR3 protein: CASSSRTGQGAGELFF. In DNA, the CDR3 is TGCGCCAGCAGCTCTAGAACGGGACAGGGTGCTGGGGAGCTGTTTTTT.

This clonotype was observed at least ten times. The CDR3 region is CAISASGRADTQYF. The CDR3 DNA reads as TGTGCCATCAGCGCTAGCGGGAGGGCAGATACGCAGTATTTT. The chain links TRBV10-3 to TRBJ2-3; 12 nucleotides agree with TRBD2. V shed 6 bases and J 4 bases; nucleotides not matched to a gene: 2. CDR3 length: 14 amino acids. CDR1 is ENHRY, CDR2 SYGVKD, per germline.

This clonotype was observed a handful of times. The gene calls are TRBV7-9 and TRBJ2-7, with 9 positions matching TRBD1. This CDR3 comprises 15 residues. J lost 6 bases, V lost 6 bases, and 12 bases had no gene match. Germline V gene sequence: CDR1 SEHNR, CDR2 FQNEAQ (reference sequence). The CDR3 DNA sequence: TGTGCCAGCAGTCGAGCACTGGGACAGGGATTCGAGCAGTACTTC. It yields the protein CASSRALGQGFEQYF.

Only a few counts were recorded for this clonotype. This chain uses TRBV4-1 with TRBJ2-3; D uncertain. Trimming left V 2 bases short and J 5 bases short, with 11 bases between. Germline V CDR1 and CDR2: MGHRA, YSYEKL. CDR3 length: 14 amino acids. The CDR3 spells CASSQPGQRDTQYF. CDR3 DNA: TGCGCCAGCAGCCAACCGGGCCAGAGAGATACGCAGTATTTT.

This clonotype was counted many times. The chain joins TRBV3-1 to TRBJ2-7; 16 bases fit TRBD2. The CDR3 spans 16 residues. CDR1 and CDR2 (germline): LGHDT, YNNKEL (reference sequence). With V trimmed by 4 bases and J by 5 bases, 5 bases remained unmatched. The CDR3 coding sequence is TGTGCCAGCAGCCCGGGGACTAGCGGGAGGGTGGACGAGCAGTACTTC. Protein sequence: CASSPGTSGRVDEQYF.

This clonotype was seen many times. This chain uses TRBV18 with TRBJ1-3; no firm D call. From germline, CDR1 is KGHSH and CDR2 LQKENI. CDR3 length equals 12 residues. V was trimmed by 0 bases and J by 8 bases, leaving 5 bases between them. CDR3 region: CASSPPGDTIYF. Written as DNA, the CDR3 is TGTGCCAGCTCACCACCTGGGGACACCATATATTTT.

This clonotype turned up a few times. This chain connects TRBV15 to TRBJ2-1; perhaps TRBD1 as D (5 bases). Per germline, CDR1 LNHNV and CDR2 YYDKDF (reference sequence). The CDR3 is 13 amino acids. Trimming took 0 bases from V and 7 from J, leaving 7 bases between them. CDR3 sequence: CATSRDQGNEQFF. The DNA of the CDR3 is TGTGCCACCAGCAGAGATCAGGGAAATGAGCAGTTCTTC.

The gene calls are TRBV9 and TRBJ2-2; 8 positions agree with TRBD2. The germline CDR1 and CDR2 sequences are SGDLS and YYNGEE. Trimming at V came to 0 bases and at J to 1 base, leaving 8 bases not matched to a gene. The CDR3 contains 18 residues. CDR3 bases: TGTGCCAGCAGCGTAGTCGGCAGCGGGAGAAAGAACACCGGGGAGCTGTTTTTT. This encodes CASSVVGSGRKNTGELFF.

Here the CDR3 reads CAIRGTGHEQYF. The CDR3 DNA reads TGTGCCATCAGAGGGACGGGACACGAGCAGTACTTC. This chain connects TRBV10-3 to TRBJ2-7, with D perhaps matching TRBD1 or TRBD2 (5 bases each). The CDR3 runs to 12 residues. V lost 6 bases, J lost 5 bases, and 11 bases lay in between. CDR1 ENHRY and CDR2 SYGVKD come from the germline V gene.

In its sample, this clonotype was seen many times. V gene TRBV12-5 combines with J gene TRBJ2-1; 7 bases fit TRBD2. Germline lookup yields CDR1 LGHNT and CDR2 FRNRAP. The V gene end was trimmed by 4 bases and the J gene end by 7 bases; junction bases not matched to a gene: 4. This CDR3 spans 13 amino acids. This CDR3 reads CASGYPGGNEQFF. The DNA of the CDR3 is TGTGCTAGTGGTTACCCCGGGGGGAATGAGCAGTTCTTC.

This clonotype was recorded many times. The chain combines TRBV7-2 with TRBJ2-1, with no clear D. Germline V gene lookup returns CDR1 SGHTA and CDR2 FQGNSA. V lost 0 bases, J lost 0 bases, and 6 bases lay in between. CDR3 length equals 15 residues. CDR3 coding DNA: TGTGCCAGCAGCTTAGCGGGAAGCTCCTACAATGAGCAGTTCTTC. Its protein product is CASSLAGSSYNEQFF.

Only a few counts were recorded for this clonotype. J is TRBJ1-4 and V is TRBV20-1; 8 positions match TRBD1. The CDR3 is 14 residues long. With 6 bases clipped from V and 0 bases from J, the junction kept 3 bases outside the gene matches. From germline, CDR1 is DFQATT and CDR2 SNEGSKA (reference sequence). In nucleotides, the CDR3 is TGCAGTGCCCAGGGGGCCCCAACTAATGAAAAACTGTTTTTT. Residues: CSAQGAPTNEKLFF.

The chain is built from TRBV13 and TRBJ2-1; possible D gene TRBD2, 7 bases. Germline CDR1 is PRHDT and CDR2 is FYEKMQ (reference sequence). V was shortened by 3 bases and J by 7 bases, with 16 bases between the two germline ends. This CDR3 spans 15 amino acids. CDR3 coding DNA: TGTGCCAGCAGCTTGGGGGGGGCCTTTCAAAATGAGCAGTTCTTC. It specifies CASSLGGAFQNEQFF.

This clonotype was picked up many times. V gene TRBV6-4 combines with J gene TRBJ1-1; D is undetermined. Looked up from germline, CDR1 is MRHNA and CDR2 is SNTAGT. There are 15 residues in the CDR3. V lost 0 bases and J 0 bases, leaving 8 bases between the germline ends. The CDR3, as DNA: TGTGCCAGCAGTGACTCCTCGACGGTGAACACTGAAGCTTTCTTT. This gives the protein CASSDSSTVNTEAFF.

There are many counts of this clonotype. CDR3 nucleotide sequence: TGTGCCAGCAGCTTAGAAGCCACACCTTATGGCTACACCTTC. Its protein product is CASSLEATPYGYTF. The gene calls are TRBV11-2 and TRBJ1-2; D uncertain. V was shortened by 0 bases and J by 5 bases, with 10 bases between the two germline ends. This CDR3 comprises 14 residues. CDR1 and CDR2 from the germline V gene are SGHAT and FQNNGV. Using reference TRBV11-2 and TRBJ1-2 for the parts outside the CDR3, the full variable domain is EAGVAQSPRYKIIEKRQSVAFWCNPISGHATLYWYQQILGQGPKLLIQFQNNGVVDDSQLPKDRFSAERLKGVDSTLKIQPAKLEDSAVYLCASSLEATPYGYTFGSGTRLTVV.

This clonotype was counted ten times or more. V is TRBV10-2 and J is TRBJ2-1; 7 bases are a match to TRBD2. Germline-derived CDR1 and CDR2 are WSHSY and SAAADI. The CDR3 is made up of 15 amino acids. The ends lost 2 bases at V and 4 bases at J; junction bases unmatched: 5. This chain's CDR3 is CASSETSGGYNEQFF. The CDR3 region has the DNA TGCGCCAGCAGTGAGACGTCGGGGGGTTACAATGAGCAGTTCTTC.

The CDR3 bases are TGTGCCAGCAGCCAGAGGACCGGGTACAATGAGCAGTTCTTC. Its protein product is CASSQRTGYNEQFF. The chain links TRBV3-1 to TRBJ2-1; D not resolved. V gave up 3 bases and J gave up 4 bases, with 10 bases separating them. The CDR3 is made up of 14 amino acids. Germline V lookup: CDR1 LGHDT, CDR2 YNNKEL (reference sequence).